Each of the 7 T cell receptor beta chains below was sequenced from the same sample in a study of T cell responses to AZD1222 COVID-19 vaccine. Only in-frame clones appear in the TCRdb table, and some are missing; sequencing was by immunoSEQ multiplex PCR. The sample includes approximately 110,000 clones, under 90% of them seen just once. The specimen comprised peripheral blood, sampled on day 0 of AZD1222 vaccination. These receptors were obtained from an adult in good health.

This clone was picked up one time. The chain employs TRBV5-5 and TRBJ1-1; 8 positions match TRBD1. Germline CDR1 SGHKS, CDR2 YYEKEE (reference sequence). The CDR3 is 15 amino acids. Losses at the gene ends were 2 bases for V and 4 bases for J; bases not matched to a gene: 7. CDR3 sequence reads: CASSFQNRGTTEAFF. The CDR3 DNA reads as TGTGCCAGCAGCTTCCAAAACAGGGGGACCACTGAAGCTTTCTTT.

The CDR3 here is CASRTASAGEQFF. The CDR3, as DNA: TGTGCCAGCAGGACAGCCTCCGCGGGTGAGCAGTTCTTC. This chain links TRBV6-5 with TRBJ2-1; the D gene could be TRBD1 or TRBD2 (5 bases each). This CDR3 contains 13 residues. V dropped 6 bases and J dropped 9 bases, with 15 bases sitting between them. In germline, CDR1 is MNHEY, CDR2 SVGAGI.

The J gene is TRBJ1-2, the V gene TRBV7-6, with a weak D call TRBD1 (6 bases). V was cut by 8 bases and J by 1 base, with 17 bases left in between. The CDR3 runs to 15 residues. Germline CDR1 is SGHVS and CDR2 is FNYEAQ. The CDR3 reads CASGPGHSLNYGYTF. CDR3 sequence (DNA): TGTGCCAGCGGGCCGGGACACTCTCTTAACTATGGCTACACCTTC.

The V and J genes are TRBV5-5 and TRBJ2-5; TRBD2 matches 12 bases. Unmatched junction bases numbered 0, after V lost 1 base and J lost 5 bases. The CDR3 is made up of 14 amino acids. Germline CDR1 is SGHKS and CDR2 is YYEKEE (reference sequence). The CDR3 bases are TGTGCCAGCAGCTTGACTAGCGGGAGGGAGACCCAGTACTTC. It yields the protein CASSLTSGRETQYF.

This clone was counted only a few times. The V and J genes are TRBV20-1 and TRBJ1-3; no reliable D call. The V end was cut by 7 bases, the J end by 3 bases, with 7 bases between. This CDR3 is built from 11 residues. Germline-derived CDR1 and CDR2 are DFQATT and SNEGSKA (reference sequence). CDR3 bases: TGCAGTGTGACTAATGGAAACACCATATATTTT. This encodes CSVTNGNTIYF.

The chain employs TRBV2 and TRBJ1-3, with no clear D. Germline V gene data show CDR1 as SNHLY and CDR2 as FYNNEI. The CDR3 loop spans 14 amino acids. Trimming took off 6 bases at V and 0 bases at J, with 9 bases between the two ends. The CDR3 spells CASRPADSGNTIYF. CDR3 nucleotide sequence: TGTGCCAGCAGACCAGCGGACTCTGGAAACACCATATATTTT.

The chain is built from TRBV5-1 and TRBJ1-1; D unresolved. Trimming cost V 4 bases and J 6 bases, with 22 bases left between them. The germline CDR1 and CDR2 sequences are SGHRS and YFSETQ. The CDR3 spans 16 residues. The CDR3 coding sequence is TGCGCCAGCAGCCCAAGGACCTTGGGCGTCGTGGCTGAAGCTTTCTTT. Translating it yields CASSPRTLGVVAEAFF.